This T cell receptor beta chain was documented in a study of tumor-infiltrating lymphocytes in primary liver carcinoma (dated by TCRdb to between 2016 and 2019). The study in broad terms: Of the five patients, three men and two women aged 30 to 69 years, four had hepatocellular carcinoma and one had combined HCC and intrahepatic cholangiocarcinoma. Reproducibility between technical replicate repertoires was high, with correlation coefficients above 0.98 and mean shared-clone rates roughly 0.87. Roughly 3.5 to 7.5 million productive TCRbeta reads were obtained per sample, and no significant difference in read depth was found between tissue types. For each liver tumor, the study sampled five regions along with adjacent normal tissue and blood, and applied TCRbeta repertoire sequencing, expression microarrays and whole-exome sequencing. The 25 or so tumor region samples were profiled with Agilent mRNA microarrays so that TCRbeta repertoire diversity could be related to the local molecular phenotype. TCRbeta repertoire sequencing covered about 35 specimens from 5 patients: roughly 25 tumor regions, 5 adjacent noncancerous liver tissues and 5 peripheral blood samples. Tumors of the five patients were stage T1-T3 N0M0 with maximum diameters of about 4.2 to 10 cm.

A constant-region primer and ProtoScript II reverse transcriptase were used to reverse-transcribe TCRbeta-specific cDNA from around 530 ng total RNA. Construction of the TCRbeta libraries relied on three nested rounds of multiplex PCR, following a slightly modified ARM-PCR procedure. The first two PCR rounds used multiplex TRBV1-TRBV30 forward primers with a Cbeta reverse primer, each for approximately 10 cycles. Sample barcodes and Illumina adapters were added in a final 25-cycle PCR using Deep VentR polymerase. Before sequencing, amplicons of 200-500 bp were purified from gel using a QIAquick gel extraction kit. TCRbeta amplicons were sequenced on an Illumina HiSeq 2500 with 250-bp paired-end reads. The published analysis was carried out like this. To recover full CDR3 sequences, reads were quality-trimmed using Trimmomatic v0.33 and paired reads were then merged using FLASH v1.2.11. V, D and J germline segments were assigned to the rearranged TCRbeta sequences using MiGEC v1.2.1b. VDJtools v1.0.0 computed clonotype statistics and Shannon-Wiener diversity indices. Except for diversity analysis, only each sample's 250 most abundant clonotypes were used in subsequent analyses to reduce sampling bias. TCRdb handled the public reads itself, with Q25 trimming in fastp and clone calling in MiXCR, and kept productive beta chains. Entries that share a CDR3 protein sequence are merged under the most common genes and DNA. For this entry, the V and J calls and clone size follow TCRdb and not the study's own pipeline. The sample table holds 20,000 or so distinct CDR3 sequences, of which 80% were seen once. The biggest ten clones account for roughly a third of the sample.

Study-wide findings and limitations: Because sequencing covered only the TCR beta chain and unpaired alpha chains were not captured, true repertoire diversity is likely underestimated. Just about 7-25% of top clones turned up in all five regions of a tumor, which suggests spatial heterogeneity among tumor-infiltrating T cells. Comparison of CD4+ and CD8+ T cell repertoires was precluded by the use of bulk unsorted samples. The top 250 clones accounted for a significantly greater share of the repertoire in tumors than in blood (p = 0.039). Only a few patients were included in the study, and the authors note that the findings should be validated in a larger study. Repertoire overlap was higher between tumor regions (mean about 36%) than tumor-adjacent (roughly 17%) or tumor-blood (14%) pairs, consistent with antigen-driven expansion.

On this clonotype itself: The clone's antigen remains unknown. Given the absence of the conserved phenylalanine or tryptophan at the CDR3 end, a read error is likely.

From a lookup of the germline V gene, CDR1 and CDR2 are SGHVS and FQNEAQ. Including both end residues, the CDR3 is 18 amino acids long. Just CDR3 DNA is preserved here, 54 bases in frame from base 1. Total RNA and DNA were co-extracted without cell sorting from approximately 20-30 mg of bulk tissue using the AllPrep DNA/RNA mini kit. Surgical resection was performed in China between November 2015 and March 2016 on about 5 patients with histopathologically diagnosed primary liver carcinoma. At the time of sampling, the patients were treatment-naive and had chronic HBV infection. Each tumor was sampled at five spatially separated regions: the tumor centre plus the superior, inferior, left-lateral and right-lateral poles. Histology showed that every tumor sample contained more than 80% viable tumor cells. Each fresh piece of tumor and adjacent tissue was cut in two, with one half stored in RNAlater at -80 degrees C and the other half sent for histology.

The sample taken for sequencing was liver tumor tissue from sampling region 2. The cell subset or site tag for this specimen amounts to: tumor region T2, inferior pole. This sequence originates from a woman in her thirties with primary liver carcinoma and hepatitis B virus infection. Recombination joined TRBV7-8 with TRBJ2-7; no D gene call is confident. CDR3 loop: CASSSGRGHTMNSYGQYL. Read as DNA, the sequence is TGTGCCAGCAGCTCGGGTCGCGGTCATACTATGAACTCCTACGGGCAGTACCTC.